The rows below give T cell receptor beta chains drawn from one sample of a study of OX40 agonist ivuxolimab in advanced cancers. Measured with immunoSEQ multiplex PCR; TCRdb has only the in-frame clones, and not every one. The sample yields around 40,000 clones, about 85% seen once. The sequencing here drew on CD4+ or CD8+ T cells sorted from blood, taken in a trial of the OX40 agonist ivuxolimab. These receptors all stem from an adult with an advanced solid tumor such as melanoma, head and neck, liver or kidney cancer. CDR3s include the opening cysteine and the closing phenylalanine or tryptophan.

V: TRBV28
J: TRBJ2-4
CDR3: CASSILTTVGNIQYF

V: TRBV7-8
J: TRBJ2-2
CDR3: CASSRSRGTYTGELFF

V: TRBV6-1
J: TRBJ2-1
CDR3: CASSLQGEYNEQFF

V: TRBV2
J: TRBJ1-2
CDR3: CASSAVGGGYTF

V: TRBV5-1
J: TRBJ2-5
CDR3: CASSLIQGEGETQYF

V: TRBV27
J: TRBJ1-1
CDR3: CASSLHSQNTEAFF

V: TRBV19
J: TRBJ2-4
CDR3: CASSPAMAKNIQYF

V: TRBV5-1
J: TRBJ1-6
CDR3: CASSLLPRQSTNSPLHF

V: TRBV12-5
J: TRBJ2-2
CDR3: CASGLPSRSMGKNTGELFF

V: TRBV5-1
J: TRBJ2-3
CDR3: CASSLDDRAGTDTQYF

V: TRBV7-3
J: TRBJ2-3
CDR3: CASSLLAGGSTDTQYF

V: TRBV27
J: TRBJ1-2
CDR3: CASSSNPPGARGPYGYTF

V: TRBV6-5
J: TRBJ1-5
CDR3: CASRPQVGNQPQHF

V: TRBV5-8
J: TRBJ2-3
CDR3: CASSLASGSDTQYF

V: TRBV5-1
J: TRBJ2-7
CDR3: CASSLVYGNEQYF

V: TRBV2
J: TRBJ2-7
CDR3: CASSETSGIYEQYF

V: TRBV18
J: TRBJ2-2
CDR3: CASSLRTGELFF

V: TRBV7-9
J: TRBJ2-7
CDR3: CASSLGVGRTSYEQYF

V: TRBV19
J: TRBJ2-7
CDR3: CASSSQRTVMTYEQYF

V: TRBV6-5
J: TRBJ2-5
CDR3: CASSYRGETQYF

V: TRBV11-2
J: TRBJ2-1
CDR3: CASSLRAVNEQFF

V: TRBV5-1
J: TRBJ1-3
CDR3: CASSLGHTSGNTIYF

V: TRBV30
J: TRBJ1-5
CDR3: CAWQAPWGDQPQHF

V: TRBV5-8
J: TRBJ2-1
CDR3: CASSATVINEQFF

V: TRBV7-9
J: TRBJ1-6
CDR3: CASSNRQGRGSPLHF

V: TRBV6-5
J: TRBJ1-4
CDR3: CASLPTAATNEKLFF

V: TRBV9
J: TRBJ2-1
CDR3: CASSVGGTSNEQFF

V: TRBV28
J: TRBJ2-4
CDR3: CASSTGTPGAWNIQYF

V: TRBV6-6
J: TRBJ1-1
CDR3: CASSYSTVTTGRAFF

V: TRBV18
J: TRBJ1-5
CDR3: CASFSGQGKQPQHF

V: TRBV5-1
J: TRBJ2-5
CDR3: CASSLGLAGGPETQYF

V: TRBV7-9
J: TRBJ2-1
CDR3: CATVGSTSGTYNEQFF

V: TRBV29-1
J: TRBJ2-1
CDR3: CSSRRGVLGNEQFF

V: TRBV5-4
J: TRBJ2-2
CDR3: CASSLAHGTGELFF

V: TRBV6-1
J: TRBJ1-2
CDR3: CASSAREGSGYTF

V: TRBV27
J: TRBJ2-1
CDR3: CASRPTTSGKNEQFF

V: TRBV4-2
J: TRBJ1-3
CDR3: CASSQETAGNTIYF

V: TRBV7-9
J: TRBJ1-1
CDR3: CASSPGFANTEAFF

V: TRBV5-1
J: TRBJ2-1
CDR3: CASSLDLGGNEQFF

V: TRBV5-1
J: TRBJ2-3
CDR3: CASSPGTDTQYF

V: TRBV5-4
J: TRBJ2-6
CDR3: CASSPQSGSGTGANVLTF